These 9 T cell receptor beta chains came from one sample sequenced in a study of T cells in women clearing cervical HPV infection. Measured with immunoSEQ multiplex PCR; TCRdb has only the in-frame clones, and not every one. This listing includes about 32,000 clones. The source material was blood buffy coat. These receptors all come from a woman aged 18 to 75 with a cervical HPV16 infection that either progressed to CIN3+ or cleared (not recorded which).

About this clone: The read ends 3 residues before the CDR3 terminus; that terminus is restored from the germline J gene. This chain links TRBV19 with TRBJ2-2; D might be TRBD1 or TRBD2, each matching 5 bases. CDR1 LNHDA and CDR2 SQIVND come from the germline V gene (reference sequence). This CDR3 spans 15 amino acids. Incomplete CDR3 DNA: TGTGCCAGTAGTATGAGGGGTCTTCGAAATTCACCG. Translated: CASSMRGLRNSP. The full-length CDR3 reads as CASSMRGLRNSPLFF. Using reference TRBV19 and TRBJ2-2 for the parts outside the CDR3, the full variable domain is DGGITQSPKYLFRKEGQNVTLSCEQNLNHDAMYWYRQDPGQGLRLIYYSQIVNDFQKGDIAEGYSVSREKKESFPLTVTSAQKNPTAFYLCASSMRGLRNSPLFFGEGSRLTVL.

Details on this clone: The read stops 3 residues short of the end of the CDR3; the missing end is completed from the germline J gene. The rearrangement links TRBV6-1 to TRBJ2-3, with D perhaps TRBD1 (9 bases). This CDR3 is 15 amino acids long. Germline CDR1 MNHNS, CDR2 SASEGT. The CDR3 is CASSGTGVGGEPQYF. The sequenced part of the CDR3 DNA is TGTGCCAGCAGTGGGACAGGGGTCGGGGGGGAGCCG.

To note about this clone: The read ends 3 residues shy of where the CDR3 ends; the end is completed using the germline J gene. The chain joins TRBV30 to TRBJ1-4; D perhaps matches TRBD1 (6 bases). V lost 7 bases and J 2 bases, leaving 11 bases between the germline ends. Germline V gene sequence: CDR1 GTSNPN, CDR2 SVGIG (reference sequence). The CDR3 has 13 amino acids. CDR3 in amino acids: CASGGATNEKLFF. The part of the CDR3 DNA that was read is TGTGCCTCGGGGGGGGCGACTAATGAAAAA.

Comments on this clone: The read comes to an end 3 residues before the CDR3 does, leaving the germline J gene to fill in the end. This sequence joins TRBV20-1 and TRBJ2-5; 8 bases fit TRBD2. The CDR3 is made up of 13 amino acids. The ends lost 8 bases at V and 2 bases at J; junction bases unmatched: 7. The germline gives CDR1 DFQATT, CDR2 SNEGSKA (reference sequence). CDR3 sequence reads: CSSAGVNQETQYF. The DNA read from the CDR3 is TGCAGTTCAGCGGGAGTAAATCAAGAGACC.

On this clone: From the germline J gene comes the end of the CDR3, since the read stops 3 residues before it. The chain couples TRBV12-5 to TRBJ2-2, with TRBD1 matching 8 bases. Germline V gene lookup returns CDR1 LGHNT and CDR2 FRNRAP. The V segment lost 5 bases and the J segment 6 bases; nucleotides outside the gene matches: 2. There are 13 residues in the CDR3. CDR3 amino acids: CASGDRGAGELFF. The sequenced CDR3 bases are TGTGCTAGTGGTGACAGGGGCGCCGGGGAG.

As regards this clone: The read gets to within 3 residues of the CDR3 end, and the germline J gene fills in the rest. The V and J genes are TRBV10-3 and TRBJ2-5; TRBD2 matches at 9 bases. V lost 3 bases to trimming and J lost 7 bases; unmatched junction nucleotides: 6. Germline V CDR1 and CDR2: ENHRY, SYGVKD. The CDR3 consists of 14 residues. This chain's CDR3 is CAISDRGRGGTQYF. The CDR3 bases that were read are TGTGCCATCAGTGACCGCGGGAGGGGGGGGACC.

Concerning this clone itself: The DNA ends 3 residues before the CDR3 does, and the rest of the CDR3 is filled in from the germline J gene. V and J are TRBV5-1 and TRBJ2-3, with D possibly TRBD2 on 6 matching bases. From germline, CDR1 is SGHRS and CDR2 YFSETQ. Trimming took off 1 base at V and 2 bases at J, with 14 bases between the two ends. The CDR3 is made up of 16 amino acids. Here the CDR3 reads CASSLRAGGDTDTQYF. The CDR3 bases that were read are TGCGCCAGCAGCTTGCGGGCGGGCGGGGACACAGATACG. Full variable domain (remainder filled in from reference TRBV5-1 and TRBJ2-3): KAGVTQTPRYLIKTRGQQVTLSCSPISGHRSVSWYQQTPGQGLQFLFEYFSETQRNKGNFPGRFSGRQFSNSRSEMNVSTLELGDSALYLCASSLRAGGDTDTQYFGPGTRLTVL.

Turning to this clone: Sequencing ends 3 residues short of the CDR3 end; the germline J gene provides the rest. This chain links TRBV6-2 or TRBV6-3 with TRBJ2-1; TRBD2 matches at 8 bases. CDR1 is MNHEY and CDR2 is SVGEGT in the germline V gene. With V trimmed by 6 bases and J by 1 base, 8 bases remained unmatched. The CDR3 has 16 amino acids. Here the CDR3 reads CASSSREGSSYNEQFF. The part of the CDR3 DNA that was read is TGTGCCAGCAGCTCCCGGGAGGGGAGTTCCTACAATGAG.

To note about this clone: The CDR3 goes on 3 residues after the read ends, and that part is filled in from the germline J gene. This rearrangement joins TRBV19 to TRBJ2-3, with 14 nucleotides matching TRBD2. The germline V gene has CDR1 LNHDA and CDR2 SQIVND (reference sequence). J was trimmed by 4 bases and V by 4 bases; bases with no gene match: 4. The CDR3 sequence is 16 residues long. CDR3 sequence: CASSTGTSGSSDTQYF. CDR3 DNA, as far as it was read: TGTGCCAGTAGTACCGGGACTAGCGGGAGTTCAGATACG.